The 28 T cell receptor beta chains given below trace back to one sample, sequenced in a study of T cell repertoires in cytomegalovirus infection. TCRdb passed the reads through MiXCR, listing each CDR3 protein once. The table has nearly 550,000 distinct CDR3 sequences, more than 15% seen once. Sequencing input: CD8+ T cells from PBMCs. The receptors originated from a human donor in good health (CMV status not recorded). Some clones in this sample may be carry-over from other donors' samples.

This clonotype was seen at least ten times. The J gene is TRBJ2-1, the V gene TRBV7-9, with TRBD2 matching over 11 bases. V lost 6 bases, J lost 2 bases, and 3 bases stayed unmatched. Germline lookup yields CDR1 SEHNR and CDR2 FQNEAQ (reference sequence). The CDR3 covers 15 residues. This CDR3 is CASRDSGRAYNEQFF. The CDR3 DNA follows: TGTGCCAGCAGAGATAGCGGGAGGGCCTACAATGAGCAGTTCTTC.

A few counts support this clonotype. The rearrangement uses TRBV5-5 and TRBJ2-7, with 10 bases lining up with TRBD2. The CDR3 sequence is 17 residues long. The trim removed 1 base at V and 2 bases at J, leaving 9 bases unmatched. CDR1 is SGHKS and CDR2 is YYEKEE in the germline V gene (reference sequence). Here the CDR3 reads CASSLLSLAGEPYEQYF. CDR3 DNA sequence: TGTGCCAGCAGCTTGCTAAGTCTAGCGGGAGAGCCCTACGAGCAGTACTTC.

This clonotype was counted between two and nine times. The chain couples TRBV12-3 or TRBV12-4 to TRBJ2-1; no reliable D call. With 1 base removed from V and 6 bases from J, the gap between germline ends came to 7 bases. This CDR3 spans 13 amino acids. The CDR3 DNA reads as TGTGCCAGCAGTTTAGTGAGTTCCAATGAGCAGTTCTTC. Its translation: CASSLVSSNEQFF.

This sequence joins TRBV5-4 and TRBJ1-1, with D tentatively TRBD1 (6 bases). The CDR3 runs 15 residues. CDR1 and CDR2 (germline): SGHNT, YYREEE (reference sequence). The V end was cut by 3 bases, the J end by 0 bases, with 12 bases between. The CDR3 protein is CASSSTGQLNTEAFF. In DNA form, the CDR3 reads TGTGCCAGCAGCTCCACCGGACAGCTGAACACTGAAGCTTTCTTT.

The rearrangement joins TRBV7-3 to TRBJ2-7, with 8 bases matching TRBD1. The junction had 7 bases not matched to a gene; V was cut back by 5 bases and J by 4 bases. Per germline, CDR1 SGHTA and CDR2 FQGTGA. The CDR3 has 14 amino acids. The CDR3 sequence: CASSPGQALYEQYF. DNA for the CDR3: TGTGCCAGCAGCCCGGGACAGGCCCTGTACGAGCAGTACTTC.

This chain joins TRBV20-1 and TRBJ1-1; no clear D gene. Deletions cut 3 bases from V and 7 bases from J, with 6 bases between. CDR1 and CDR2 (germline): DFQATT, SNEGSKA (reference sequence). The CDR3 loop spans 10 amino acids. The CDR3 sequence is CSARVYEAFF. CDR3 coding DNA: TGCAGTGCTAGGGTGTATGAAGCTTTCTTT.

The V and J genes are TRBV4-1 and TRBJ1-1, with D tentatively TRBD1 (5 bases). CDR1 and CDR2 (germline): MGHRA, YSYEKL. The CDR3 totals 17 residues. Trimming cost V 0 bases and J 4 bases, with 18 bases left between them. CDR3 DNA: TGCGCCAGCAGCCAAGATCCAACGGCTACGGGGGGCACTGAAGCTTTCTTT. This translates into CASSQDPTATGGTEAFF.

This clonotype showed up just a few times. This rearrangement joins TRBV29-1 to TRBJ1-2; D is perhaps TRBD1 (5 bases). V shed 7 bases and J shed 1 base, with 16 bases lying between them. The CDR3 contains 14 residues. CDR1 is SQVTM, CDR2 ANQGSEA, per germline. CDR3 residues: CSGGGDGVNYGYTF. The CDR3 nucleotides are TGCAGCGGGGGCGGGGACGGAGTTAACTATGGCTACACCTTC.

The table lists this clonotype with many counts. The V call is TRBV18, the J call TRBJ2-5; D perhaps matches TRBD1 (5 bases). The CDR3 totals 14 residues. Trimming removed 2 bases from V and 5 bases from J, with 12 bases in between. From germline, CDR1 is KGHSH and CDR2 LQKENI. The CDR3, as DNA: TGTGCCAGCTCACCAAGAAGGGGCGTTGAGACCCAGTACTTC. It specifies CASSPRRGVETQYF.

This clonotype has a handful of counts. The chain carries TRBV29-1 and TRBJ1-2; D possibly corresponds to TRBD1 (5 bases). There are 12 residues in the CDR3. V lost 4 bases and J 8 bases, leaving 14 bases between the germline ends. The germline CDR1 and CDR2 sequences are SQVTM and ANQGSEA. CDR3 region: CSVVEGHPGYTF. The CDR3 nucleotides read TGCAGCGTTGTTGAAGGACACCCCGGCTACACCTTC.

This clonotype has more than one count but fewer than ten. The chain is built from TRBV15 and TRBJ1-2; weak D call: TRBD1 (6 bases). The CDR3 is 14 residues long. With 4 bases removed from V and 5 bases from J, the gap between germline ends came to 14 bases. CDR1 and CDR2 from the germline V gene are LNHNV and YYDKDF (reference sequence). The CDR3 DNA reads TGTGCCACCAGCACCCAAAGGACAGCGTATGGCTACACCTTC. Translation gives CATSTQRTAYGYTF.

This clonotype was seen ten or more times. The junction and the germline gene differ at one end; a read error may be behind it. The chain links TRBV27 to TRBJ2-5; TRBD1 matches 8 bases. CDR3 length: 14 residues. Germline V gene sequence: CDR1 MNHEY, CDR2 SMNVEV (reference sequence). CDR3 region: CASSLSGGRETQYF. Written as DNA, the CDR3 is TGTGCCAGCAGCTTATCAGGGGGCAGGGAGACCCAGTACTTC.

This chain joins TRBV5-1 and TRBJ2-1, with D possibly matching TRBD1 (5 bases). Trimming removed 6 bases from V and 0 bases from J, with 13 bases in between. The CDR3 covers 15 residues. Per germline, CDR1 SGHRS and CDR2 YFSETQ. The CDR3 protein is CASTRQSPSYNEQFF. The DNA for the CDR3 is TGCGCCAGCACCAGACAGTCCCCCTCCTACAATGAGCAGTTCTTC. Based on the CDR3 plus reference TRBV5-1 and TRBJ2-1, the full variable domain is KAGVTQTPRYLIKTRGQQVTLSCSPISGHRSVSWYQQTPGQGLQFLFEYFSETQRNKGNFPGRFSGRQFSNSRSEMNVSTLELGDSALYLCASTRQSPSYNEQFFGPGTRLTVL.

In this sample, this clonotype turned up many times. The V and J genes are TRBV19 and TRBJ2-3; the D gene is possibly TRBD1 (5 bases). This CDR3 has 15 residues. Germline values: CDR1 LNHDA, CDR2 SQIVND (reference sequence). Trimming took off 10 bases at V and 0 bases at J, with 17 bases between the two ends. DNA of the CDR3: TGTGCCACCACCTCAGGGCGGTTCAGCACAGATACGCAGTATTTT. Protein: CATTSGRFSTDTQYF. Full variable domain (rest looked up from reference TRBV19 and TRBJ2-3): DGGITQSPKYLFRKEGQNVTLSCEQNLNHDAMYWYRQDPGQGLRLIYYSQIVNDFQKGDIAEGYSVSREKKESFPLTVTSAQKNPTAFYLCATTSGRFSTDTQYFGPGTRLTVL.

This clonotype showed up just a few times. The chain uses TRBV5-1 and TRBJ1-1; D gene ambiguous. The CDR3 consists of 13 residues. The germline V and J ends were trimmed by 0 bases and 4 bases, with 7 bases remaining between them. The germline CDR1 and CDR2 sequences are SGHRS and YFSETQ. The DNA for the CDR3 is TGCGCCAGCAGCTTGGTGCTTGCCACTGAAGCTTTCTTT. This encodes CASSLVLATEAFF.

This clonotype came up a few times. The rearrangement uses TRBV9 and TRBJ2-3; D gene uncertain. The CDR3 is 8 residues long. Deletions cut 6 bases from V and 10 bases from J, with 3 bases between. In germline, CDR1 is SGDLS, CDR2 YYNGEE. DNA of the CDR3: TGTGCCAGCACGGCGCAGTATTTT. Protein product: CASTAQYF. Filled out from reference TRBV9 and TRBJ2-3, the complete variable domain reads DSGVTQTPKHLITATGQRVTLRCSPRSGDLSVYWYQQSLDQGLQFLIQYYNGEERAKGNILERFSAQQFPDLHSELNLSSLELGDSALYFCASTAQYFGPGTRLTVL.

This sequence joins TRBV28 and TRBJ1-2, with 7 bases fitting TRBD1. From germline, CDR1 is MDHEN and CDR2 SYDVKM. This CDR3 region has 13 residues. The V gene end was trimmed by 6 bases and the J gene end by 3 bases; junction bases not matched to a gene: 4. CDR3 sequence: CASRQGVDYGYTF. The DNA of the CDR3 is TGTGCCAGCAGGCAGGGGGTAGACTATGGCTACACCTTC.

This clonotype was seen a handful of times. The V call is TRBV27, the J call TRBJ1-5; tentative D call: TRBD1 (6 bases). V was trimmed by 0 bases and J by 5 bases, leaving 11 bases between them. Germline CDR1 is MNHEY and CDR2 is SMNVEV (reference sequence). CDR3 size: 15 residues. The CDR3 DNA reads TGTGCCAGCAGTTTATCGAAGGCAGGGGATCAGCCCCAGCATTTT. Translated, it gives CASSLSKAGDQPQHF.

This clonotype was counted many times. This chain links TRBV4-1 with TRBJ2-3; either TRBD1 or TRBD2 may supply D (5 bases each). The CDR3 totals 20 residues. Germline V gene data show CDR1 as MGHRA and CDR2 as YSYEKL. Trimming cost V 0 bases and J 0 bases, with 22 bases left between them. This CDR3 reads CASSQEVVSGRRRSTDTQYF. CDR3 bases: TGCGCCAGCAGCCAAGAGGTTGTGTCGGGACGGCGACGTAGCACAGATACGCAGTATTTT.

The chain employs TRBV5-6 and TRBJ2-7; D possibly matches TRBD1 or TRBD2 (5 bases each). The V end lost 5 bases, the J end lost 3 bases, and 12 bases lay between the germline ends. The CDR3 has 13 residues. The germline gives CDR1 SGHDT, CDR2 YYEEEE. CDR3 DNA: TGTGCCAGCAGTCGGGGCGTCGGCTACGAGCAGTACTTC. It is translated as CASSRGVGYEQYF.

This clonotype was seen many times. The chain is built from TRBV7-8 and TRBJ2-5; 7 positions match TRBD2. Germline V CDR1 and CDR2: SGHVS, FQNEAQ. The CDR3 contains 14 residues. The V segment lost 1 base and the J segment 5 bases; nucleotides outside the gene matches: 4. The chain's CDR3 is CASSLETSSETQYF. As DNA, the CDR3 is TGTGCCAGCAGCTTAGAGACTAGCTCGGAGACCCAGTACTTC.

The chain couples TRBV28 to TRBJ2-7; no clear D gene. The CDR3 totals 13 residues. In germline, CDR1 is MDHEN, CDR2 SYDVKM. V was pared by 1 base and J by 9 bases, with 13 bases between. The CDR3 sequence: CASSLFRFDVQYF. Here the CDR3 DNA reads TGTGCCAGCAGTTTATTTCGATTTGACGTGCAGTACTTC.

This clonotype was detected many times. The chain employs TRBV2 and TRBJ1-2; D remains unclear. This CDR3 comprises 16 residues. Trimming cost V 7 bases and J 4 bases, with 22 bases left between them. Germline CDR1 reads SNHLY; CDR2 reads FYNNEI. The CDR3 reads CASTPNEVDALYGYTF. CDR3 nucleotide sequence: TGTGCCAGCACTCCTAATGAGGTGGACGCCCTCTATGGCTACACCTTC.

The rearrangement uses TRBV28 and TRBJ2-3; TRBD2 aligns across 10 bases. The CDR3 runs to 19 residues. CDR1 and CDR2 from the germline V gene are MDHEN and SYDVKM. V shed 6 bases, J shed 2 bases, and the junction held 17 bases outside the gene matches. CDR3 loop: CASRGGVTSGSQHTDTQYF. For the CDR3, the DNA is TGTGCCAGCAGGGGGGGGGTGACTAGCGGGTCCCAGCACACAGATACGCAGTATTTT.

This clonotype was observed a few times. CDR3 in DNA: TGTGCCAGCAGCTTAGTATCAGATTCATATGGCTACACCTTC. Amino acid sequence: CASSLVSDSYGYTF. V gene TRBV7-9 combines with J gene TRBJ1-2, with no clear D. From germline, CDR1 is SEHNR and CDR2 FQNEAQ (reference sequence). The CDR3 extends over 14 amino acids. Trimming pared 1 base from V and 5 bases from J, leaving 11 bases between.

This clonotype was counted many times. The CDR3 loop is CASGGLPNTGELFF. The CDR3 DNA reads TGTGCCAGCGGGGGACTACCGAACACCGGGGAGCTGTTTTTT. The chain links TRBV12-3 or TRBV12-4 to TRBJ2-2, with 7 bases aligning to TRBD2. The CDR3 covers 14 residues. The ends lost 8 bases at V and 0 bases at J; junction bases unmatched: 3.

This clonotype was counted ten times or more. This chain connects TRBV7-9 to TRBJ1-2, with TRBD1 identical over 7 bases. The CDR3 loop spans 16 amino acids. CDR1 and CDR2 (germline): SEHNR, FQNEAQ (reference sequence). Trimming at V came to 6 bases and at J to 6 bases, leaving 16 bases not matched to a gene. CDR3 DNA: TGTGCCAGCAGTCATCCCGGGACAGCCCTCGCTAATGGCTACACCTTC. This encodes CASSHPGTALANGYTF.

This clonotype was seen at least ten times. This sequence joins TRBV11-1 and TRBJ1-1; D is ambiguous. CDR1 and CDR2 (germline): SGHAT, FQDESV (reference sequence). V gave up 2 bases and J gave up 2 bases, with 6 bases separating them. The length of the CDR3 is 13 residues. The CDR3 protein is CASSLKHNTEAFF. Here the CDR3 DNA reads TGTGCCAGCAGCTTAAAACACAACACTGAAGCTTTCTTT.